What follows are 32 T cell receptor beta chains derived from one specimen sequenced in a study of T cell responses to AZD1222 COVID-19 vaccine. Data came from immunoSEQ multiplex PCR; TCRdb stores just in-frame clones and leaves some out. This sample has 65,000 to 85,000 clones, with approximately 90% found just once. The material was peripheral blood, obtained on day 0 of AZD1222 vaccination. Receptor source: an adult in good health.

CDR3 nucleotide sequence: TGCGCCAGCAGTGAGTTGACTAGCGGGGGGTCGGATACGCAGTATTTT. Its translation is CASSELTSGGSDTQYF. The chain links TRBV10-1 to TRBJ2-3; TRBD2 matches 13 bases. Germline CDR1 and CDR2: WNHNN and SYGVQD (reference sequence). Germline trimming cut 1 base from V and 6 bases from J; bases unmatched to any gene: 4. The length of the CDR3 is 16 residues.

The V call is TRBV2, the J call TRBJ2-7; TRBD2 is a possible D gene (6 bases). Trimming took off 8 bases at V and 3 bases at J, with 11 bases between the two ends. The germline V gene encodes CDR1 SNHLY and CDR2 FYNNEI. The CDR3 sequence is 12 residues long. The CDR3 loop is CASARDLYEQYF. DNA of the CDR3: TGTGCCAGCGCGCGGGATCTCTACGAGCAGTACTTC.

The chain links TRBV9 to TRBJ1-6; perhaps TRBD1 as D (5 bases). Germline CDR1 reads SGDLS; CDR2 reads YYNGEE. Trimming left V 4 bases short and J 11 bases short, with 16 bases between. This CDR3 has 14 amino acids. DNA of the CDR3: TGTGCCAGCAGCCCCAGGGCATGGGGGGCACCCCTCCACTTT. It yields the protein CASSPRAWGAPLHF.

The V and J genes are TRBV19 and TRBJ2-7, with D unclear. The CDR3 extends over 13 amino acids. V gave up 6 bases and J gave up 2 bases, with 11 bases separating them. Germline V CDR1 and CDR2: LNHDA, SQIVND (reference sequence). The CDR3 sequence is CASSPQVTYEQYF. The CDR3 bases are TGTGCCAGTAGCCCTCAGGTTACCTACGAGCAGTACTTC. The full variable domain, in which reference TRBV19 and TRBJ2-7 provide the parts outside the CDR3, is DGGITQSPKYLFRKEGQNVTLSCEQNLNHDAMYWYRQDPGQGLRLIYYSQIVNDFQKGDIAEGYSVSREKKESFPLTVTSAQKNPTAFYLCASSPQVTYEQYFGPGTRLTVT.

This sequence joins TRBV28 and TRBJ1-6; possible D gene TRBD1, 5 bases. Looked up from germline, CDR1 is MDHEN and CDR2 is SYDVKM. V lost 5 bases to trimming and J lost 9 bases, with 14 bases between them. CDR3 length: 14 amino acids. CDR3 residues: CASSTRGVSSPLHF. The CDR3 nucleotides are TGTGCCAGCAGTACGAGGGGTGTAAGTTCACCCCTCCACTTT.

Here the CDR3 DNA reads TGTGCCAGCACCCACCGGGACAGGGGGCCAAACAATGAGCAGTTCTTC. As protein: CASTHRDRGPNNEQFF. J is TRBJ2-1 and V is TRBV3-1 (or the pseudogene TRBV3-2); TRBD1 matches 12 bases. With 7 bases clipped from V and 5 bases from J, the junction kept 9 bases outside the gene matches. The V gene's germline CDR1 is LGHDT and CDR2 YNNKEL (reference sequence). The CDR3 is made up of 16 amino acids.

This chain joins TRBV6-5 and TRBJ1-4; the D is unclear. The CDR3 totals 14 residues. Germline CDR1 is MNHEY and CDR2 is SVGAGI. V lost 5 bases to trimming and J lost 9 bases, with 16 bases between them. CDR3 residues: CASSPRPSGKKLFF. DNA for the CDR3: TGTGCCAGCAGTCCCCGTCCCTCGGGGAAAAAACTGTTTTTT.

This clone appeared once. This CDR3 reads CASSLEPETAYEQYF. In DNA, the CDR3 is TGCGCCAGCAGCTTGGAGCCAGAAACAGCCTACGAGCAGTACTTC. The chain combines TRBV5-1 with TRBJ2-7; D is unclear. V lost 0 bases and J lost 2, with 12 bases in between. The CDR3 length is 15 residues. The V gene's germline CDR1 is SGHRS and CDR2 YFSETQ.

The chain uses TRBV19 and TRBJ2-7; 8 nucleotides align to TRBD1. Germline V CDR1 and CDR2: LNHDA, SQIVND (reference sequence). The V segment lost 3 bases and the J segment 4 bases; nucleotides outside the gene matches: 14. The CDR3 has 17 residues. The CDR3 nucleotides are TGTGCCAGTAGTATCAACAGGGGGACCAAATGGGAGTACGAGCAGTACTTC. This gives the protein CASSINRGTKWEYEQYF.

CDR3 in DNA: TGTGCCAGCAGCGGGGGACAGTACTATAATTCACCCCTCCACTTT. Translation: CASSGGQYYNSPLHF. The V and J genes are TRBV7-9 and TRBJ1-6; 7 bases agree with TRBD1. Trimming removed 5 bases from V and 3 bases from J; junction bases left unmatched: 4. Germline CDR1 is SEHNR and CDR2 is FQNEAQ (reference sequence). There are 15 residues in the CDR3.

The V and J genes are TRBV7-9 and TRBJ1-5; D unresolved. V was pared by 1 base and J by 7 bases, with 14 bases between. The length of the CDR3 is 15 residues. Germline CDR1 is SEHNR and CDR2 is FQNEAQ (reference sequence). CDR3 sequence (DNA): TGTGCCAGCAGCTTAGGGTGGGAAGGTGGGCAGCCCCAGCATTTT. This encodes CASSLGWEGGQPQHF.

The CDR3 region has the DNA TGTGCCAGCAGTCCGAGCAAGTGGGAGCAGTACTTC. Protein sequence: CASSPSKWEQYF. The chain carries TRBV6-6 and TRBJ2-7; D is unclear. Trimming removed 5 bases at V and 7 bases at J, with 12 bases between. The CDR3 runs 12 residues. Germline V CDR1 and CDR2: MNHNY, SVGAGI (reference sequence).

The chain has TRBV28 and TRBJ1-1; a weak D match, TRBD1 (5 bases). Trimming shortened V by 7 bases and J by 8 bases, and 20 bases separated the two germline ends. This CDR3 spans 14 amino acids. CDR1 and CDR2 (germline): MDHEN, SYDVKM. As DNA, the CDR3 is TGTGCCAGCACCTACCAAAACCGGGGACCCGAAGCTTTCTTT. Translation gives CASTYQNRGPEAFF.

The V and J genes are TRBV7-2 and TRBJ1-3; 7 nucleotides agree with TRBD1. CDR3 size: 16 residues. Germline loops: CDR1 SGHTA, CDR2 FQGNSA. Trimming took 5 bases from V and 0 from J; bases not matched to a gene: 7. The CDR3 sequence: CASSPRTGLSGNTIYF. For the CDR3, the DNA is TGTGCCAGCAGCCCCCGGACAGGTCTCTCTGGAAACACCATATATTTT.

In DNA, the CDR3 is TGTGCCAGCAGCTTAGAGGTCATGAACACTGAAGCTTTCTTT. It specifies CASSLEVMNTEAFF. The gene calls are TRBV7-2 and TRBJ1-1; D uncertain. The CDR3 consists of 14 residues. The V gene's germline CDR1 is SGHTA and CDR2 FQGNSA. Trimming cost V 1 base and J 0 bases, with 6 bases left between them.

V usage is TRBV28 and J usage is TRBJ2-7; TRBD2 might be the D (5 bases). The germline V gene has CDR1 MDHEN and CDR2 SYDVKM. There are 15 residues in the CDR3. V was shortened by 4 bases and J by 3 bases, with 16 bases between the two germline ends. The CDR3, as DNA: TGTGCCAGCAGTTCGACCCTAGCCTACTTCTACGAGCAGTACTTC. It is translated as CASSSTLAYFYEQYF.

The chain joins TRBV28 to TRBJ2-1; TRBD1 might be the D (6 bases). Trimming took 5 bases from V and 8 from J, leaving 10 bases between them. The CDR3 extends over 12 amino acids. Germline V gene data show CDR1 as MDHEN and CDR2 as SYDVKM. The CDR3 spells CASSPQGYEQFF. DNA of the CDR3: TGTGCCAGCAGTCCACAGGGCTATGAGCAGTTCTTC.

This chain links TRBV28 with TRBJ1-1, with 9 bases lining up with TRBD1. Germline V CDR1 and CDR2: MDHEN, SYDVKM. The V and J ends lost 6 bases and 5 bases, in that order; junction bases with no gene match: 7. The CDR3 length is 14 residues. The CDR3 region has the DNA TGTGCCAGCAGACCTACAGGGGGCTGGACTGAAGCTTTCTTT. It yields the protein CASRPTGGWTEAFF.

The table lists this clone with a count of one. V and J are TRBV7-2 and TRBJ2-2; D gene ambiguous. Germline V lookup: CDR1 SGHTA, CDR2 FQGNSA. This CDR3 comprises 13 residues. V was shortened by 0 bases and J by 7 bases, with 6 bases between the two germline ends. In DNA form, the CDR3 reads TGTGCCAGCAGCTTAGCTTTCAGCGGGGAGCTGTTTTTT. This gives the protein CASSLAFSGELFF.

This clone was picked up one time. This rearrangement joins TRBV5-1 to TRBJ1-1, with D perhaps matching TRBD1 (6 bases). The CDR3 has 13 residues. Germline-derived CDR1 and CDR2 are SGHRS and YFSETQ. V was trimmed by 4 bases and J by 1 base, leaving 8 bases between them. The CDR3 DNA follows: TGCGCCAGCAGCCTACAGGGGAACACTGAAGCTTTCTTT. As protein: CASSLQGNTEAFF.

This clone was counted once. This rearrangement joins TRBV19 to TRBJ1-1, with D hard to call. V was cut by 1 base and J by 5 bases, with 11 bases left in between. This CDR3 region has 14 residues. CDR1 LNHDA and CDR2 SQIVND come from the germline V gene (reference sequence). Written as DNA, the CDR3 is TGTGCCAGTAGTATAGCGCTCCGGGAGACTGAAGCTTTCTTT. This gives the protein CASSIALRETEAFF.

V is TRBV7-9 and J is TRBJ1-1; D ambiguous. Germline CDR1 is SEHNR and CDR2 is FQNEAQ (reference sequence). The ends were cut back, 5 bases at V and 1 base at J, with 11 bases in the middle. This CDR3 comprises 14 residues. DNA for the CDR3: TGTGCCAGCAGCCCTACGGCCGGGAACACTGAAGCTTTCTTT. It is translated as CASSPTAGNTEAFF. Full variable domain (remainder filled in from reference TRBV7-9 and TRBJ1-1): DTGVSQNPRHKITKRGQNVTFRCDPISEHNRLYWYRQTLGQGPEFLTYFQNEAQLEKSRLLSDRFSAERPKGSFSTLEIQRTEQGDSAMYLCASSPTAGNTEAFFGQGTRLTVV.

The J gene is TRBJ2-6, the V gene TRBV19; D is perhaps TRBD1 (5 bases). The germline gives CDR1 LNHDA, CDR2 SQIVND (reference sequence). Trimming left V 6 bases short and J 1 base short, with 19 bases between. This CDR3 contains 18 residues. CDR3 region: CASRGQDGARSGANVLTF. CDR3 DNA: TGTGCCAGTAGGGGGCAGGACGGTGCTCGATCTGGGGCCAACGTCCTGACTTTC.

The chain is built from TRBV19 and TRBJ1-1, with 7 bases aligning to TRBD1. Trimming at V came to 6 bases and at J to 1 base, leaving 14 bases not matched to a gene. Germline loops: CDR1 LNHDA, CDR2 SQIVND (reference sequence). The CDR3 has 17 residues. The CDR3 bases are TGTGCCAGTAGAAACTATAGAGGGGGCGGATGGAACACTGAAGCTTTCTTT. Its protein is CASRNYRGGGWNTEAFF.

The chain couples TRBV30 to TRBJ2-3; maybe TRBD2 (5 bases). The CDR3 has 16 amino acids. Trimming removed 2 bases at V and 4 bases at J, with 19 bases between. CDR1 and CDR2 from the germline V gene are GTSNPN and SVGIG (reference sequence). The CDR3 region is CAWSREGSRGADTQYF. The CDR3 DNA is TGTGCCTGGAGTAGAGAAGGTAGTCGGGGAGCAGATACGCAGTATTTT.

J is TRBJ1-1 and V is TRBV5-1; possible D gene TRBD1, 6 bases. This CDR3 contains 16 residues. Per germline, CDR1 SGHRS and CDR2 YFSETQ. V dropped 1 base and J dropped 4 bases, with 17 bases sitting between them. The CDR3, as DNA: TGCGCCAGCAGCTTGATCCCAGGGGTAGGTGGCACTGAAGCTTTCTTT. It encodes CASSLIPGVGGTEAFF.

The genes are TRBV6-4 and TRBJ1-1, with D uncertain. The ends were cut back, 2 bases at V and 6 bases at J, with 10 bases in the middle. The V gene's germline CDR1 is MRHNA and CDR2 SNTAGT. This CDR3 has 13 amino acids. CDR3 sequence reads: CASSDPGRSEAFF. CDR3 nucleotide sequence: TGTGCCAGCAGTGACCCCGGACGGTCTGAAGCTTTCTTT.

The chain carries TRBV6-1 and TRBJ2-1; D possibly corresponds to TRBD1 (6 bases). The germline CDR1 and CDR2 sequences are MNHNS and SASEGT. This CDR3 contains 16 residues. Trimming pared 0 bases from V and 1 base from J, leaving 10 bases between. The CDR3 reads CASSEAAGASYNEQFF. CDR3 DNA: TGTGCCAGCAGTGAAGCGGCAGGGGCGTCCTACAATGAGCAGTTCTTC.

The J gene is TRBJ1-2, the V gene TRBV5-4, with D possibly TRBD1 on 5 matching bases. This CDR3 spans 15 amino acids. V lost 4 bases and J 0 bases, leaving 13 bases between the germline ends. The V gene's germline CDR1 is SGHNT and CDR2 YYREEE (reference sequence). The CDR3, as DNA: TGTGCCAGCAGCGGGACCGGCTCCGCTAACTATGGCTACACCTTC. Its translation is CASSGTGSANYGYTF.

The chain uses TRBV9 and TRBJ1-6; perhaps TRBD1 as D (6 bases). V was clipped by 0 bases and J by 7 bases, with 11 bases between them. This CDR3 contains 15 residues. Germline V gene data show CDR1 as SGDLS and CDR2 as YYNGEE. The CDR3 DNA reads TGTGCCAGCAGCGTAGACAGGGCCGTGAATTCACCCCTCCACTTT. Protein: CASSVDRAVNSPLHF. Full variable domain (outside the CDR3, taken from reference TRBV9 and TRBJ1-6): DSGVTQTPKHLITATGQRVTLRCSPRSGDLSVYWYQQSLDQGLQFLIQYYNGEERAKGNILERFSAQQFPDLHSELNLSSLELGDSALYFCASSVDRAVNSPLHFGNGTRLTVT.

This clone was observed a single time. The chain carries TRBV5-5 and TRBJ1-1; D is undetermined. The V end lost 0 bases, the J end lost 0 bases, and 9 bases lay between the germline ends. The germline gives CDR1 SGHKS, CDR2 YYEKEE (reference sequence). The CDR3 loop spans 15 amino acids. The CDR3, as DNA: TGTGCCAGCAGCTTGGTGCCGGTAATGAACACTGAAGCTTTCTTT. Translating it yields CASSLVPVMNTEAFF.

The V and J genes are TRBV5-8 and TRBJ1-1; possible D gene TRBD1, 6 bases. Germline CDR1 SGHTS, CDR2 YDEGEE. The CDR3 length is 12 residues. V lost 4 bases, J lost 5 bases, and 9 bases lay in between. CDR3 nucleotides: TGTGCCAGCAGCAGGGGGAGGACTGAAGCTTTCTTT. Protein: CASSRGRTEAFF.